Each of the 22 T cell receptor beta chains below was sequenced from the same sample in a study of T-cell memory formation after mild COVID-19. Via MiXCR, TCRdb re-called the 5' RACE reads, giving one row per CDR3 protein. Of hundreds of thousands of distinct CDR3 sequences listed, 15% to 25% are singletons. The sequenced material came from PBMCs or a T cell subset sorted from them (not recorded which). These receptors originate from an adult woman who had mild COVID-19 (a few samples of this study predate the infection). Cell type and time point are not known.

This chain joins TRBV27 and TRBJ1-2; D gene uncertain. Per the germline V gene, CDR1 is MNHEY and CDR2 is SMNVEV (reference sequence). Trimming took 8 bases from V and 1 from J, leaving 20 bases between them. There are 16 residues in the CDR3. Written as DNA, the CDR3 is TGTGCCAGCTGCGACGACGCCCGGTCACTTAACTATGGCTACACCTTC. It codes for CASCDDARSLNYGYTF.

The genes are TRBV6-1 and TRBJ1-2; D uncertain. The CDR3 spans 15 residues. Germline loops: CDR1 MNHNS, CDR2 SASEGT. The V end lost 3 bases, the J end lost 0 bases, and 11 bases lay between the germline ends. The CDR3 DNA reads TGTGCCAGCAGTGAGACGCTGAGGGCTAACTATGGCTACACCTTC. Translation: CASSETLRANYGYTF.

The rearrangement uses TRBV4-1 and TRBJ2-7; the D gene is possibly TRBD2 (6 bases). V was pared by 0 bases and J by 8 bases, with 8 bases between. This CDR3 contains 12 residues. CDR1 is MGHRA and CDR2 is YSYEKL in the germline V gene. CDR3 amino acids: CASSQDGGKQYF. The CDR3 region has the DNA TGCGCCAGCAGCCAAGATGGGGGGAAGCAGTACTTC.

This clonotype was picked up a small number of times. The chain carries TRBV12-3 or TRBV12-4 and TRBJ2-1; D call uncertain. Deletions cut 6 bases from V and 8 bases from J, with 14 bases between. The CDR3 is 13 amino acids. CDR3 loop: CASRPTTFYEQFF. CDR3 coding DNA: TGTGCCAGCAGACCCACCACCTTCTATGAGCAGTTCTTC.

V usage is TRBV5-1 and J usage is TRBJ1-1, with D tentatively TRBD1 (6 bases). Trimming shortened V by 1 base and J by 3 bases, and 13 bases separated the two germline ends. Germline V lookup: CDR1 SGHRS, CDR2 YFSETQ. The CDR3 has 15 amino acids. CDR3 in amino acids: CASSLRWGQDTEAFF. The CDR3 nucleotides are TGCGCCAGCAGCTTGAGATGGGGGCAGGACACTGAAGCTTTCTTT.

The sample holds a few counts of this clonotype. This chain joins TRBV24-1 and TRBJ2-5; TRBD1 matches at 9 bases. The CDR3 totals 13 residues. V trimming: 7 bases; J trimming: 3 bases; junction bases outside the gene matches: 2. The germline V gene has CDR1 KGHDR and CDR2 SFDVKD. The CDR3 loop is CATRRTGEETQYF. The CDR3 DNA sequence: TGTGCCACCAGAAGGACAGGGGAAGAGACCCAGTACTTC.

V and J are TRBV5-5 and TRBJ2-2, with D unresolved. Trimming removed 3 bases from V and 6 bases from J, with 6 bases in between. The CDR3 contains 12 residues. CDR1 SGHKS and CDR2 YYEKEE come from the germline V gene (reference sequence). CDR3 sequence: CASSSISGELFF. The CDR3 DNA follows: TGTGCCAGCAGCTCAATTTCCGGGGAGCTGTTTTTT. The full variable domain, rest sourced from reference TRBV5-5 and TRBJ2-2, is DAGVTQSPTHLIKTRGQQVTLRCSPISGHKSVSWYQQVLGQGPQFIFQYYEKEERGRGNFPDRFSARQFPNYSSELNVNALLLGDSALYLCASSSISGELFFGEGSRLTVL.

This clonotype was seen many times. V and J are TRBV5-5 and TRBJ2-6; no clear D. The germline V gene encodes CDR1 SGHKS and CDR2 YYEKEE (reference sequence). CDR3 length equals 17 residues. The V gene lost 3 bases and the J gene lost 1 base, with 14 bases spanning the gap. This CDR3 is CASSSDGRLSGANVLTF. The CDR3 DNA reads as TGTGCCAGCAGCTCGGACGGCAGATTATCTGGGGCCAACGTCCTGACTTTC.

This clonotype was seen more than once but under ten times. The CDR3 DNA is TGCGCCAGCAGCCAAGCCCTAGCGGGAGGTATTTACGAGCAGTACTTC. Translating it yields CASSQALAGGIYEQYF. The chain carries TRBV4-1 and TRBJ2-7; 11 bases align to TRBD2. This CDR3 region has 16 residues. Germline lookup yields CDR1 MGHRA and CDR2 YSYEKL. J gave up 4 bases and V 1 base, and 6 bases lay outside the gene matches.

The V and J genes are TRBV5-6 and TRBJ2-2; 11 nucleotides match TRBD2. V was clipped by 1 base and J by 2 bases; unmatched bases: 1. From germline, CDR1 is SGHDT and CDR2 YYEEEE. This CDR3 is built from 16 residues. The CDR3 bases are TGTGCCAGCAGCTTGACTAGCGGGGGTAACACCGGGGAGCTGTTTTTT. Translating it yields CASSLTSGGNTGELFF.

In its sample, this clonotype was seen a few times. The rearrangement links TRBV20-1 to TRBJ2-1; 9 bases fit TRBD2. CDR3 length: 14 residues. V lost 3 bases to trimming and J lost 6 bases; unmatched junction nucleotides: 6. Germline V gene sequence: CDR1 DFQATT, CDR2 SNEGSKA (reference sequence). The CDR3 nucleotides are TGCAGTGCTAGTTTGGCGGGGGGGGTCAATGAGCAGTTCTTC. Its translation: CSASLAGGVNEQFF.

CDR3 sequence reads: CASGQGVSYEQYF. The CDR3 coding sequence is TGCGCCAGCGGACAGGGGGTGTCCTACGAGCAGTACTTC. This rearrangement joins TRBV5-1 to TRBJ2-7; 10 bases map to TRBD1. After removal of 7 bases from V and 1 base from J, the junction contained 2 bases not matched to a gene. The germline V gene has CDR1 SGHRS and CDR2 YFSETQ. The CDR3 is made up of 13 amino acids.

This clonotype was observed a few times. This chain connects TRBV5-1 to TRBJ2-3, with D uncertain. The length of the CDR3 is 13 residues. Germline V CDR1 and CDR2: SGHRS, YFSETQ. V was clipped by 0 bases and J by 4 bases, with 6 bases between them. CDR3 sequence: CASSLVPADTQYF. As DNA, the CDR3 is TGCGCCAGCAGCTTGGTACCGGCAGATACGCAGTATTTT.

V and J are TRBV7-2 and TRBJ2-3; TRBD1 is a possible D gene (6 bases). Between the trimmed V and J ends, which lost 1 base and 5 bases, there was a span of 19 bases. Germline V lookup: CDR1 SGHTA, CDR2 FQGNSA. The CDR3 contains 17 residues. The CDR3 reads CASSLVARSARGDTQYF. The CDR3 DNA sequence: TGTGCCAGCAGCTTAGTGGCCCGGTCGGCCAGGGGAGATACGCAGTATTTT.

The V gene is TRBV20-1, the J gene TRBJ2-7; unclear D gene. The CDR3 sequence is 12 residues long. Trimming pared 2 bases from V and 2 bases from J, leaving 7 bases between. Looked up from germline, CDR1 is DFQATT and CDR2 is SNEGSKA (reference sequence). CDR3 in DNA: TGCAGTGCTAGAAAGGGAACCTACGAGCAGTACTTC. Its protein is CSARKGTYEQYF.

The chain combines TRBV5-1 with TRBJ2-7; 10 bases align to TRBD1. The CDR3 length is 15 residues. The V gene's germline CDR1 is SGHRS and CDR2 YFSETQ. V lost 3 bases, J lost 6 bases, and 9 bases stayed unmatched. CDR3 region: CASSSTGTGAGEQYF. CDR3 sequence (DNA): TGCGCCAGCAGCTCTACCGGGACAGGGGCCGGCGAGCAGTACTTC.

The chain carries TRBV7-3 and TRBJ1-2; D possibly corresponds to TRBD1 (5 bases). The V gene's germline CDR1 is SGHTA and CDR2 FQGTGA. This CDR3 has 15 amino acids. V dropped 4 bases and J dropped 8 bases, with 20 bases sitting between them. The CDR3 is CASSSWGDPPGGYTF. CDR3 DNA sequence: TGTGCCAGCAGCTCCTGGGGGGATCCCCCAGGAGGCTACACCTTC.

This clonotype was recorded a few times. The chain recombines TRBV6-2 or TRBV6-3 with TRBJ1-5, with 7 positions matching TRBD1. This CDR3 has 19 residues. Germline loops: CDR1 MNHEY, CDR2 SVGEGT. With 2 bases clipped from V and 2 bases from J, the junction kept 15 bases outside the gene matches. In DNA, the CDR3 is TGTGCCAGCAGTTACCCAAGGACAGGAGGGTGGGTCCGCAATCAGCCCCAGCATTTT. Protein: CASSYPRTGGWVRNQPQHF.

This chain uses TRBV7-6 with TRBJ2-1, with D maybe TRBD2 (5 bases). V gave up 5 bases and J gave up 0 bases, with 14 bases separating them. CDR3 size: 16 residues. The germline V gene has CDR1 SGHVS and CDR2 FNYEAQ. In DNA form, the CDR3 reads TGTGCCAGCAGCCCCGGAGGAGTAGGCTCCTACAATGAGCAGTTCTTC. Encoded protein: CASSPGGVGSYNEQFF.

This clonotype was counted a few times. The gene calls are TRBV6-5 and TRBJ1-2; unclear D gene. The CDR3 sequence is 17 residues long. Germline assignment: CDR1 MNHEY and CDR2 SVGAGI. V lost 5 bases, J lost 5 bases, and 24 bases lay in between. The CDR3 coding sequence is TGTGCCAGCAGTGGATATGCCCCGTTTGCGGGCCCATATGGCTACACCTTC. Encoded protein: CASSGYAPFAGPYGYTF.

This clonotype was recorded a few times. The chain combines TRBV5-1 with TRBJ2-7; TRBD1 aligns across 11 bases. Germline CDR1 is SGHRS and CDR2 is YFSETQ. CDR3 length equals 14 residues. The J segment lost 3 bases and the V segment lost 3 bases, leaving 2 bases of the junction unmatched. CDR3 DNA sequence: TGCGCCAGCAGCTGGGGGACAGGGGGCTACGAGCAGTACTTC. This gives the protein CASSWGTGGYEQYF.

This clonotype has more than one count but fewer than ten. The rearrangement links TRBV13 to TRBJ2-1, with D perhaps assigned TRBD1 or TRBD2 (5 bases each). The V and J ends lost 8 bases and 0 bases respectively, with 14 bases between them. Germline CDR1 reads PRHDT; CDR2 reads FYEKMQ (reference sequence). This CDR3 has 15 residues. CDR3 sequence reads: CASGGRGFSYNEQFF. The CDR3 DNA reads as TGTGCCAGCGGGGGTAGGGGATTCTCCTACAATGAGCAGTTCTTC.